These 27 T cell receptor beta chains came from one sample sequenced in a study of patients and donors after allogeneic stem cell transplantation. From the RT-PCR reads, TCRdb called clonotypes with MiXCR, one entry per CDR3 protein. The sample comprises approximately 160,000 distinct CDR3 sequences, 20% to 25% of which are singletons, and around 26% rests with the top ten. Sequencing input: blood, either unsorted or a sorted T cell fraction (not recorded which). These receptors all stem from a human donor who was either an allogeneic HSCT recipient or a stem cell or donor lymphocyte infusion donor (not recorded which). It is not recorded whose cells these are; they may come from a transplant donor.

CDR3 sequence: CASSLAIDRAWAEAFF. CDR3 in DNA: TGCGCCAGCAGCTTGGCCATAGACCGTGCATGGGCTGAAGCTTTCTTT. The chain combines TRBV5-1 with TRBJ1-1; unclear D gene. The V gene's germline CDR1 is SGHRS and CDR2 YFSETQ. The V gene lost 0 bases and the J gene lost 6 bases, with 18 bases spanning the gap. The CDR3 sequence is 16 residues long.

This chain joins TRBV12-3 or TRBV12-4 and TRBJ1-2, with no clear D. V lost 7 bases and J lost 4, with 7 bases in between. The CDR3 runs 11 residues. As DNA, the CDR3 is TGTGCCAGCATTTTCCCCTATGGCTACACCTTC. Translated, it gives CASIFPYGYTF.

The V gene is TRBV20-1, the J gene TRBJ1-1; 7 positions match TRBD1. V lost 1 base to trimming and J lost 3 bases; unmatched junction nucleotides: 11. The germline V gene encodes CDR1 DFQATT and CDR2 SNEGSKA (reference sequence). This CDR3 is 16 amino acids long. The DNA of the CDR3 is TGCAGTGCTAGAGGCTACCCACAGGGGAGGGACACTGAAGCTTTCTTT. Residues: CSARGYPQGRDTEAFF.

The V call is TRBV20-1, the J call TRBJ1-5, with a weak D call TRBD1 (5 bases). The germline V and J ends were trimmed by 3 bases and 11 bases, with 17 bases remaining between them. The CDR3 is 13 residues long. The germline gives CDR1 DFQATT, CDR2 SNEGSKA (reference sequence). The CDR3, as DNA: TGCAGTGCTAGGGCGGACGCTCGAGGGGCCCAGCATTTT. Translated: CSARADARGAQHF.

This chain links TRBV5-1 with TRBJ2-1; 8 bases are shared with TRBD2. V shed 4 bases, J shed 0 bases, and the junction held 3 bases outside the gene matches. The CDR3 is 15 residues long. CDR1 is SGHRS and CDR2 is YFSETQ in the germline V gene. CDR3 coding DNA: TGCGCCAGCAGCGTGGGGACTAGCTCCTACAATGAGCAGTTCTTC. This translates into CASSVGTSSYNEQFF.

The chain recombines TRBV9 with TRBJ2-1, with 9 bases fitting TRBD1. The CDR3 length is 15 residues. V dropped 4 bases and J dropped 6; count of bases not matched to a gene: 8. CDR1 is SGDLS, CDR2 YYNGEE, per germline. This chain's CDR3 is CASSPRQGVLNEQFF. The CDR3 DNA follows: TGTGCCAGCAGCCCCCGACAGGGGGTACTCAATGAGCAGTTCTTC. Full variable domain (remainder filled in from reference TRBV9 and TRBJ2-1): DSGVTQTPKHLITATGQRVTLRCSPRSGDLSVYWYQQSLDQGLQFLIQYYNGEERAKGNILERFSAQQFPDLHSELNLSSLELGDSALYFCASSPRQGVLNEQFFGPGTRLTVL.

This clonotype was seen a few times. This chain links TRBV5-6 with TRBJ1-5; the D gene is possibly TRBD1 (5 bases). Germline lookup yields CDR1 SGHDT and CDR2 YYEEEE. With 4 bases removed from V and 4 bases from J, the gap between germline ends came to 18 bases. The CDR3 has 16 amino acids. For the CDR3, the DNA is TGTGCCAGCAGCCTATTGAGGGGCAGGGAGAATCAGCCCCAGCATTTT. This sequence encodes CASSLLRGRENQPQHF.

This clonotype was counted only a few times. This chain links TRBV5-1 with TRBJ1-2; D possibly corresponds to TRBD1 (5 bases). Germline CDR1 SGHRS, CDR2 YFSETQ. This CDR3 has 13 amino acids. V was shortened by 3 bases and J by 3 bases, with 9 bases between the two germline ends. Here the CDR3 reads CASSSREYYGYTF. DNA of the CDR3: TGCGCCAGCAGCTCCAGGGAGTACTATGGCTACACCTTC.

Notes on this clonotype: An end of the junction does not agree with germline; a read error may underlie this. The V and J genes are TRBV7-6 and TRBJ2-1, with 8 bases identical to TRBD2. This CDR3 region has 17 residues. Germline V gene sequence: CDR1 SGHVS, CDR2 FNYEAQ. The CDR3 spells CASSLREGILNYNEKFF. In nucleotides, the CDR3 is TGTGCCAGCAGCCTACGGGAGGGGATCTTAAACTACAATGAGAAGTTCTTC.

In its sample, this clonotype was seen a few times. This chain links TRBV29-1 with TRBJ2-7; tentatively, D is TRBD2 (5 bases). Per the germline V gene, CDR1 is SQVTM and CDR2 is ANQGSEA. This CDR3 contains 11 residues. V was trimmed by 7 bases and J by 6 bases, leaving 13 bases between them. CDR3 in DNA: TGCAGCGCGCAGGACTTAGGCGAGCAGTACTTC. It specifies CSAQDLGEQYF.

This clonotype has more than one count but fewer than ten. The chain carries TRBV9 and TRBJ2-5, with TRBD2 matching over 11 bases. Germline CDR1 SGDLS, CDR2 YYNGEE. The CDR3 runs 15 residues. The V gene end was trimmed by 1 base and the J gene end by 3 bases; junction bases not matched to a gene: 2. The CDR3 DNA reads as TGTGCCAGCAGCGTAAGGGGACTAGCGGAAGAGACCCAGTACTTC. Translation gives CASSVRGLAEETQYF.

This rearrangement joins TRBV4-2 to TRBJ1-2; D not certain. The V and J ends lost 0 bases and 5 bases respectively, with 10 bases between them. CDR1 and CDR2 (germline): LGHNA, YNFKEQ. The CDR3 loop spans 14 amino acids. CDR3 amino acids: CASSQDSEEYGYTF. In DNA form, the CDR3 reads TGTGCCAGCAGCCAAGATTCTGAAGAGTATGGCTACACCTTC.

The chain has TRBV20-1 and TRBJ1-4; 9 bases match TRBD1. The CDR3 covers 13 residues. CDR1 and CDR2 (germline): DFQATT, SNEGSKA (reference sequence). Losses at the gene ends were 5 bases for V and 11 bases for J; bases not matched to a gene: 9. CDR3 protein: CSAWDRAQWKLFF. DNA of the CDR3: TGCAGTGCTTGGGACAGGGCACAGTGGAAACTGTTTTTT.

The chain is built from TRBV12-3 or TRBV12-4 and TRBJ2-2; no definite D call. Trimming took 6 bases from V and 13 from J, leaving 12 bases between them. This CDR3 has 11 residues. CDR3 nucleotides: TGTGCCAGCAGGATAGGAAGGGCGCTGTTTTTT. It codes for CASRIGRALFF.

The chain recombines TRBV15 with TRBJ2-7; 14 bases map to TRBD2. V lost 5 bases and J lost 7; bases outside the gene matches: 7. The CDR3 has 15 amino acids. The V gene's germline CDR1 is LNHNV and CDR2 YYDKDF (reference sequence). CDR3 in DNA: TGTGCCACCAGCGAACCGGGACTAGCGGGAGTTGAGCAGTACTTC. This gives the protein CATSEPGLAGVEQYF.

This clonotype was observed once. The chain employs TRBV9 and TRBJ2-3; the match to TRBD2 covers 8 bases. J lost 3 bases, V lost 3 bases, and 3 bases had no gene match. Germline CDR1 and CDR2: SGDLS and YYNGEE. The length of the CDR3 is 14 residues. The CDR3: CASSGGGRTDTQYF. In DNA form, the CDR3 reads TGTGCCAGCAGCGGGGGCGGGAGGACAGATACGCAGTATTTT.

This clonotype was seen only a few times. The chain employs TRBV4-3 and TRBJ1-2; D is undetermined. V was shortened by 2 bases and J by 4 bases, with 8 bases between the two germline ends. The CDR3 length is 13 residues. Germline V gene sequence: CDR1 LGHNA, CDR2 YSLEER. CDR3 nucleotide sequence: TGCGCCAGCAGCCAAAGAAATGGCTATGGCTACACCTTC. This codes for CASSQRNGYGYTF.

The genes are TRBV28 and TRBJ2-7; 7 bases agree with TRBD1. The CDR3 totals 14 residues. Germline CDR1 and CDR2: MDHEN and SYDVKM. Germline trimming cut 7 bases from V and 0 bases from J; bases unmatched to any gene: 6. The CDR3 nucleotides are TGTGCCAGCACCCCGACAGGGAGCTCCTACGAGCAGTACTTC. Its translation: CASTPTGSSYEQYF. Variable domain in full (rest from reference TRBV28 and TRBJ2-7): DVKVTQSSRYLVKRTGEKVFLECVQDMDHENMFWYRQDPGLGLRLIYFSYDVKMKEKGDIPEGYSVSREKKERFSLILESASTNQTSMYLCASTPTGSSYEQYFGPGTRLTVT.

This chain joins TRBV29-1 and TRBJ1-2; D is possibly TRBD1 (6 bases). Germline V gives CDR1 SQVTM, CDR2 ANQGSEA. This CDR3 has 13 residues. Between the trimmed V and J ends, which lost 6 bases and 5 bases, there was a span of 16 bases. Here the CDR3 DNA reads TGCAGCGTAGTACAGGGCCCGGCTTATGGCTACACCTTC. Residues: CSVVQGPAYGYTF.

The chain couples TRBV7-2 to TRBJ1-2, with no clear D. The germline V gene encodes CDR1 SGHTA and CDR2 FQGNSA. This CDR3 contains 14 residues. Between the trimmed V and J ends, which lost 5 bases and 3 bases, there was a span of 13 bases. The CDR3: CASSPARSHYGYTF. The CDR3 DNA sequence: TGTGCCAGCAGCCCAGCAAGATCTCACTATGGCTACACCTTC.

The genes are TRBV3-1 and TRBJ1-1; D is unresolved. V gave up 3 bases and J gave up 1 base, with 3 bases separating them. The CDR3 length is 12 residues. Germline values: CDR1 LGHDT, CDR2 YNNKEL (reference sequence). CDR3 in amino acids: CASSQRNTEAFF. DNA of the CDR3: TGTGCCAGCAGCCAGCGGAACACTGAAGCTTTCTTT.

The DNA of the CDR3 is TGTGCCAGCAGTCCCTCCGGTGGTGGCATTACAGAGACCCAGTACTTC. This codes for CASSPSGGGITETQYF. This chain links TRBV25-1 with TRBJ2-5; no clear D. The V gene's germline CDR1 is MGHDK and CDR2 SYGVNS. V shed 5 bases and J shed 4 bases, with 20 bases lying between them. This CDR3 spans 16 amino acids.

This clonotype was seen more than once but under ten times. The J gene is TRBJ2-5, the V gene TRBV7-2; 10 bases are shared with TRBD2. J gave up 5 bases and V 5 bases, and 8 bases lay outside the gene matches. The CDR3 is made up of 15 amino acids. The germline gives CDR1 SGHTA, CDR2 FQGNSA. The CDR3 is CASSRRTSGGETQYF. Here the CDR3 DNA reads TGTGCCAGCAGCCGACGGACTAGCGGAGGGGAGACCCAGTACTTC.

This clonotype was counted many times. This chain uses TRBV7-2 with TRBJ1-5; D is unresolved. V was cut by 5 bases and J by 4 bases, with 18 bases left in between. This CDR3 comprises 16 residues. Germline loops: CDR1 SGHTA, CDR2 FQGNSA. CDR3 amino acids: CASSTSGPINNQPQHF. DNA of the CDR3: TGTGCCAGCAGCACGTCCGGGCCAATTAATAATCAGCCCCAGCATTTT. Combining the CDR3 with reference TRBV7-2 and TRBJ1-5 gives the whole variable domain GAGVSQSPSNKVTEKGKDVELRCDPISGHTALYWYRQSLGQGLEFLIYFQGNSAPDKSGLPSDRFSAERTGGSVSTLTIQRTQQEDSAVYLCASSTSGPINNQPQHFGDGTRLSIL.

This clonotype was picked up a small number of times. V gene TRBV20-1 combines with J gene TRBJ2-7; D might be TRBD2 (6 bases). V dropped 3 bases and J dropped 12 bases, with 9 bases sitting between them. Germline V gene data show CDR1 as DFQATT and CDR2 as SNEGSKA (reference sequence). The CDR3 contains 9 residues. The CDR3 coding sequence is TGCAGTGCTAGTGGGGGGAGGTACTTC. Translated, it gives CSASGGRYF.

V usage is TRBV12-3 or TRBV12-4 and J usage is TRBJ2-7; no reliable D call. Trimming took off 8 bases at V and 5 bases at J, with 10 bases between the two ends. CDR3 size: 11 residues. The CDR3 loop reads CASRSGNEQYF. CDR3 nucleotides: TGTGCCAGCCGGTCTGGGAACGAGCAGTACTTC.

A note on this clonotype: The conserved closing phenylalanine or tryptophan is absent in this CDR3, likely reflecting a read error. For the CDR3, the DNA is TGCGCCAGCAGCCCAGGACTCGGACAGGGTGAAGAGCTGTTTTTG. It codes for CASSPGLGQGEELFL. The chain combines TRBV5-1 with TRBJ2-2; 8 bases align to TRBD1. In germline, CDR1 is SGHRS, CDR2 YFSETQ. The V and J ends lost 4 bases and 11 bases, in that order; junction bases with no gene match: 13. The CDR3 is 15 amino acids.